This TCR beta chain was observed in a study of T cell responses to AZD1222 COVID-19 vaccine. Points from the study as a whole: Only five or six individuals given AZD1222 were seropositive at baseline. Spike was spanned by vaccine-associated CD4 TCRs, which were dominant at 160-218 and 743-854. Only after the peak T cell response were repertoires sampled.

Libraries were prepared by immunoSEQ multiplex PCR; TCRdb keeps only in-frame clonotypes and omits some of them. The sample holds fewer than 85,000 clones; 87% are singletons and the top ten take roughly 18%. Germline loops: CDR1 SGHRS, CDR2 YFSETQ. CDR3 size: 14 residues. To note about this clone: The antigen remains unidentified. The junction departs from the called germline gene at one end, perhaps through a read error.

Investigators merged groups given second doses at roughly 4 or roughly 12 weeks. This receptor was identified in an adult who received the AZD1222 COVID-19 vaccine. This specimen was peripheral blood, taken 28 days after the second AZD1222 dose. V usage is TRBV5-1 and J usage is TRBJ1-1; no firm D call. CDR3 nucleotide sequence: TGCGCCAGCAGCTTGGACCGTTCCCTCCCTGAGGCTTTCTTT. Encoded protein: CASSLDRSLPEAFF.